These 23 T cell receptor beta chains were sequenced from one sample in a study of molecular identifiers for immune sequencing clone quantification (dated by TCRdb to 2016 to 2018). The library was generated by PCR. The reads were generated on an Illumina HiSeq 4000. TCRdb cleaned the public reads at Q25 with fastp, built clones with MiXCR and kept in-frame beta chains. Rows matching on CDR3 protein sequence are summarized as one entry with the most common DNA and genes. The sample table shows 250,000 to 400,000 distinct CDR3 sequences, and roughly a fifth are seen once. About 0.79% of the sample is in the top ten clones. Material: naive CD8+ T cells from blood, with Jurkat cell RNA spiked in. Interpreted using the paper, the cell subset or site label stands for: FACS-sorted CD8+CD4-CCR7+CD45RA+ naive T cells. All receptors come from a human donor in good health. Some libraries in this study had Jurkat cell RNA spiked in.

Worth noting for this clonotype: The germline gene is not matched at one end of the junction; a read error may be the cause. CDR3 sequence reads: CASSHDSRPYDEQFF. CDR3 sequence (DNA): TGTGCCAGCAGTCATGACAGCCGACCCTACGATGAGCAGTTCTTC. This chain links TRBV7-9 with TRBJ2-1; D possibly corresponds to TRBD1 (5 bases). Germline CDR1 is SEHNR and CDR2 is FQNEAQ (reference sequence). CDR3 length: 15 residues. Supplemented by reference TRBV7-9 and TRBJ2-1, the full variable domain reads DTGVSQNPRHKITKRGQNVTFRCDPISEHNRLYWYRQTLGQGPEFLTYFQNEAQLEKSRLLSDRFSAERPKGSFSTLEIQRTEQGDSAMYLCASSHDSRPYDEQFFGPGTRLTVL.

This clonotype has a count of ten or more. This sequence joins TRBV5-1 and TRBJ1-1; perhaps TRBD1 as D (5 bases). Per germline, CDR1 SGHRS and CDR2 YFSETQ. V was clipped by 2 bases and J by 0 bases, with 8 bases between them. This CDR3 region has 14 residues. This CDR3 reads CASSLTGMNTEAFF. The CDR3 DNA follows: TGCGCCAGCAGCTTAACAGGAATGAACACTGAAGCTTTCTTT. Supplemented by reference TRBV5-1 and TRBJ1-1, the full variable domain reads KAGVTQTPRYLIKTRGQQVTLSCSPISGHRSVSWYQQTPGQGLQFLFEYFSETQRNKGNFPGRFSGRQFSNSRSEMNVSTLELGDSALYLCASSLTGMNTEAFFGQGTRLTVV.

As to this clonotype: One junction end does not reproduce the germline sequence, and a read error may be involved. J is TRBJ2-1 and V is TRBV27; D is perhaps TRBD2 (6 bases). The germline V gene has CDR1 MNHEY and CDR2 SMNVEV (reference sequence). CDR3 length equals 16 residues. The CDR3 DNA reads TGTGCCAGCAGTTTGTCGTCGGGGGACCTATACAATGAGCAGTCCTTC. This encodes CASSLSSGDLYNEQSF.

This clonotype has at least ten counts. The chain is built from TRBV12-3 or TRBV12-4 and TRBJ2-2; D may be TRBD1 or TRBD2 (5 bases each). The CDR3 sequence is 18 residues long. V lost 8 bases to trimming and J lost 0 bases, with 22 bases between them. DNA for the CDR3: TGTGCCAGCCTCACGGCCGTCGAGGGGCCTGCGAACACCGGGGAGCTGTTTTTT. It yields the protein CASLTAVEGPANTGELFF.

This clonotype was counted at least ten times. J is TRBJ2-2 and V is TRBV29-1; 8 bases match TRBD2. This CDR3 region has 15 residues. CDR1 is SQVTM, CDR2 ANQGSEA, per germline. V dropped 4 bases and J dropped 5; count of bases not matched to a gene: 9. CDR3 amino acids: CSVVLADLGTGELFF. The CDR3 DNA follows: TGCAGCGTTGTACTAGCGGACCTGGGGACCGGGGAGCTGTTTTTT.

Ten or more counts support this clonotype. The V call is TRBV5-1, the J call TRBJ2-3; either TRBD1 or TRBD2 may supply D (6 bases each). The CDR3 sequence is 15 residues long. CDR1 SGHRS and CDR2 YFSETQ come from the germline V gene. Trimming removed 0 bases at V and 4 bases at J, with 12 bases between. In nucleotides, the CDR3 is TGCGCCAGCAGCTTGGAGGAGGGGGTCTCAGATACGCAGTATTTT. Amino acid sequence: CASSLEEGVSDTQYF.

Worth noting for this clonotype: A single base separates this from a much larger clone, so it may be a read error. The chain has TRBV4-1 and TRBJ2-3; no clear D gene. The CDR3 consists of 15 residues. The V end was cut by 1 base, the J end by 2 bases, with 10 bases between. CDR1 and CDR2 from the germline V gene are MGHRA and YSYEKL. CDR3 coding DNA: TGCGCCAGCAGCCAAGCCAATACTTTCACAGATACGCAGTATTTT. It encodes CASSQANTFTDTQYF.

This clonotype showed up many times. This sequence joins TRBV7-6 and TRBJ1-5, with 8 bases identical to TRBD1. Trimming cost V 1 base and J 0 bases; bases outside gene matches: 2. Germline CDR1 is SGHVS and CDR2 is FNYEAQ. CDR3 size: 16 residues. The CDR3 DNA reads TGTGCCAGCAGCTTAGACAGGGGGATTAGCAATCAGCCCCAGCATTTT. It specifies CASSLDRGISNQPQHF.

The rearrangement uses TRBV29-1 and TRBJ2-5; 7 nucleotides line up with TRBD2. The CDR3 spans 12 residues. Germline V gives CDR1 SQVTM, CDR2 ANQGSEA. J lost 0 bases, V lost 6 bases, and 1 base had no gene match. The CDR3 spells CSVAGDQETQYF. The CDR3 bases are TGCAGCGTGGCGGGGGACCAAGAGACCCAGTACTTC.

This clonotype has at least ten counts. The genes are TRBV7-9 and TRBJ2-1; D is unclear. V was clipped by 1 base and J by 7 bases, with 8 bases between them. The CDR3 consists of 13 residues. Germline assignment: CDR1 SEHNR and CDR2 FQNEAQ (reference sequence). CDR3 nucleotides: TGTGCCAGCAGCTTAGACAGAGAGAATGAGCAGTTCTTC. It translates to CASSLDRENEQFF.

As concerns this clonotype: Relative to the germline gene, one junction end is altered; a read error may explain this. This chain links TRBV12-3 or TRBV12-4 with TRBJ2-7; 8 bases map to TRBD1. There are 15 residues in the CDR3. The CDR3 nucleotides read TGTGCCAGCAGTTCTCGGACAGGGTCTAACTACGAGCGGTACTTC. It translates to CASSSRTGSNYERYF.

This clonotype was recorded many times. The chain employs TRBV29-1 and TRBJ1-2, with TRBD1 as a possible D gene (5 bases). Trimming took 5 bases from V and 0 from J, leaving 7 bases between them. Germline CDR1 reads SQVTM; CDR2 reads ANQGSEA. CDR3 length: 12 residues. CDR3 protein: CSVLTANYGYTF. For the CDR3, the DNA is TGCAGCGTTCTGACAGCTAACTATGGCTACACCTTC.

This clonotype was recorded at least ten times. The chain couples TRBV13 to TRBJ1-1, with 9 bases identical to TRBD1. Unmatched junction bases numbered 5, after V lost 4 bases and J lost 5 bases. The germline V gene encodes CDR1 PRHDT and CDR2 FYEKMQ (reference sequence). The CDR3 consists of 14 residues. The CDR3 loop is CASSSGQGWTEAFF. DNA of the CDR3: TGTGCCAGCAGCTCCGGACAGGGGTGGACTGAAGCTTTCTTT.

This clonotype was seen many times. The chain employs TRBV20-1 and TRBJ1-5, with D tentatively TRBD1 (6 bases). The V gene's germline CDR1 is DFQATT and CDR2 SNEGSKA (reference sequence). This CDR3 contains 15 residues. The V gene lost 2 bases and the J gene lost 3 bases, with 14 bases spanning the gap. This CDR3 is CSARLQGWYNQPQHF. CDR3 in DNA: TGCAGTGCTAGACTACAGGGCTGGTACAATCAGCCCCAGCATTTT.

This clonotype has only a few counts. The rearrangement uses TRBV11-2 and TRBJ2-3; D gene uncertain. Germline values: CDR1 SGHAT, CDR2 FQNNGV. V was shortened by 3 bases and J by 6 bases, with 7 bases between the two germline ends. There are 12 residues in the CDR3. The DNA of the CDR3 is TGTGCCAGCAGCTTGCCCTTTGATACGCAGTATTTT. Translated: CASSLPFDTQYF.

This clonotype occurred many times. V usage is TRBV12-3 or TRBV12-4 and J usage is TRBJ2-7; D is uncertain. Trimming cost V 3 bases and J 0 bases, with 6 bases left between them. The CDR3 is made up of 13 amino acids. As DNA, the CDR3 is TGTGCCAGCAGTTTTGTCCTCTCCTACGAGCAGTACTTC. Protein product: CASSFVLSYEQYF.

This clonotype was seen more than once but under ten times. The rearrangement links TRBV7-9 to TRBJ1-1; D is undetermined. The V gene lost 5 bases and the J gene lost 8 bases, with 18 bases spanning the gap. The germline V gene has CDR1 SEHNR and CDR2 FQNEAQ (reference sequence). This CDR3 contains 14 residues. The CDR3 nucleotides read TGTGCCAGCAGCCCGAGAAGTGGTAACCTCGAAGCTTTCTTT. Its translation: CASSPRSGNLEAFF.

Concerning this clonotype: A much larger clone lies a single base off, so this may be a read error. Because the CDR3 is missing its conserved closing phenylalanine or tryptophan, this is likely a read error. The CDR3 protein is CASSLSRLAGDEQYS. CDR3 in DNA: TGTGCCAGCAGTCTTAGTAGACTAGCGGGCGACGAGCAGTACTCC. The rearrangement uses TRBV13 and TRBJ2-7; TRBD2 matches at 10 bases. V lost 6 bases, J lost 5 bases, and 10 bases stayed unmatched. Germline CDR1 reads PRHDT; CDR2 reads FYEKMQ (reference sequence). The CDR3 sequence is 15 residues long.

The table lists this clonotype with a count of one. A read error may explain this, as a much larger clone is one base away. This chain joins TRBV4-3 and TRBJ2-7, with a weak D call TRBD1 (8 bases). Germline CDR1 LGHNA, CDR2 YSLEER. The CDR3 length is 15 residues. The CDR3: CAGSQGQGGFYEQYF. The CDR3 DNA follows: TGCGCCGGCAGCCAAGGACAGGGAGGGTTCTACGAGCAGTACTTC.

The genes are TRBV7-9 and TRBJ2-3; D is unclear. The V end lost 5 bases, the J end lost 6 bases, and 12 bases lay between the germline ends. In germline, CDR1 is SEHNR, CDR2 FQNEAQ (reference sequence). The CDR3 sequence is 13 residues long. The CDR3 loop is CASSPWVSDTQYF. The CDR3 DNA reads as TGTGCCAGCAGCCCTTGGGTTTCGGATACGCAGTATTTT.

This clonotype was detected many times. The CDR3 nucleotides are TGTGCCAGCAGCCCCTCGACAGGGATCGCAACTAATGAAAAACTGTTTTTT. Its protein is CASSPSTGIATNEKLFF. The J gene is TRBJ1-4, the V gene TRBV13; 7 positions agree with TRBD1. CDR1 and CDR2 (germline): PRHDT, FYEKMQ (reference sequence). There are 17 residues in the CDR3. V was pared by 5 bases and J by 0 bases, with 9 bases of the junction left unmatched. Combining the CDR3 with reference TRBV13 and TRBJ1-4 gives the whole variable domain AAGVIQSPRHLIKEKRETATLKCYPIPRHDTVYWYQQGPGQDPQFLISFYEKMQSDKGSIPDRFSAQQFSDYHSELNMSSLELGDSALYFCASSPSTGIATNEKLFFGSGTQLSVL.

In DNA, the CDR3 is TGTGCCAGCAGGACAGGATTCTCTGGGGCCAACGTCCTGACTTTC. It codes for CASRTGFSGANVLTF. The rearrangement uses TRBV27 and TRBJ2-6; TRBD1 is a possible D gene (6 bases). CDR3 length: 15 amino acids. V was clipped by 6 bases and J by 0 bases, with 9 bases between them. Germline loops: CDR1 MNHEY, CDR2 SMNVEV (reference sequence).

With regard to this clonotype: A much larger clone sits a single nucleotide away, making a read error possible. The CDR3 region has the DNA TGCGCCAGCAGCCAAGATGCGGGTGGACTCCCCGGGCAGTACTTC. It specifies CASSQDAGGLPGQYF. This chain joins TRBV4-1 and TRBJ2-7; a possible D gene is TRBD2 (5 bases). Trimming took off 0 bases at V and 9 bases at J, with 18 bases between the two ends. CDR1 and CDR2 from the germline V gene are MGHRA and YSYEKL. The CDR3 runs to 15 residues.